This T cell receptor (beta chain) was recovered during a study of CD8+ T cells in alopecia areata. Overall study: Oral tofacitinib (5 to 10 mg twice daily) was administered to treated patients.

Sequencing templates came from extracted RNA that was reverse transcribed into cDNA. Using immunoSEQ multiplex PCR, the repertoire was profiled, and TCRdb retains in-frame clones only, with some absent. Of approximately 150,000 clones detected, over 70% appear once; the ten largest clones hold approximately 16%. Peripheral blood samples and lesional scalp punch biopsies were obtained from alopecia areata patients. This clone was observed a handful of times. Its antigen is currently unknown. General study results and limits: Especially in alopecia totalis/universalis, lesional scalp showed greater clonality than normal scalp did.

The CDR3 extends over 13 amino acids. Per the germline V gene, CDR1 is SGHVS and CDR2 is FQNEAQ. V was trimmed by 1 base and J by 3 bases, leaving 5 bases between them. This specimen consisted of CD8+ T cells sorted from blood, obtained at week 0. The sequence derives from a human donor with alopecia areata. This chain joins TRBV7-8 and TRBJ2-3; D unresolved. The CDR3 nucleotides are TGTGCCAGCAGCTTAGTGGAGACAGATACGCAGTATTTT. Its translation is CASSLVETDTQYF.